This TCR beta chain was found in a study of T cell repertoires in cytomegalovirus infection. Study details: Public TCR beta signatures provided an indication of both CMV infection and a matching HLA type.

TCRdb re-called the reads through MiXCR, storing one row per CDR3 protein. Of over 150,000 distinct CDR3 sequences in the sample, 14% are singletons; the top ten hold roughly 30%. Worth noting for this clonotype: The junction differs from germline at one of its ends, possibly a read error.

The CDR3 has 13 amino acids. Germline V gene data show CDR1 as MDHEN and CDR2 as SYDVKM. The chain recombines TRBV28 with TRBJ2-7, with D possibly matching TRBD1 (6 bases). The sequenced sample consisted of PBMCs. The receptor comes from a human donor in good health (CMV status not recorded). Some clones in this sample may be carry-over from other donors' samples. DNA for the CDR3: TGTGCCAGCATTACTGGACAGAGCCTCGTATGGCACTTC. Translation gives CASITGQSLVWHF.